This T cell receptor beta chain came from a study of tumor-infiltrating lymphocytes in primary liver carcinoma. Study context: Measuring roughly 4 to 11 cm across, the tumors were staged as T1-T3 N0M0. Study-wide results and caveats: Tumor region pairs outstripped tumor-adjacent and tumor-blood pairs in overlap.

Concerning this clonotype: Its antigen is not known. A junction boundary mismatches the germline segment, possibly from a read error.

CDR3 size: 20 residues. Germline CDR1 and CDR2: SGHAT and FQNNGV. cDNA specific to TCR beta was made from 500 to 650 ng of total RNA, with a constant-region primer employed for priming. For TCR beta, libraries were produced by three nested multiplex PCR rounds using slightly modified ARM-PCR. Forward primers for TRBV1-TRBV30 and a C-beta reverse primer served the first two PCR rounds, at around 9 cycles each. TCRdb re-derived calls from the multiplex PCR reads in MiXCR, one entry per CDR3 protein. The sample shows around 29,000 distinct CDR3 sequences, 71% of them seen only once. The tissue used was unsorted bulk material of about 19-34 mg. RNA and DNA were co-extracted from it with the AllPrep DNA/RNA mini kit. Subjects presented with primary liver carcinoma managed by surgical resection. Sampling of every tumor involved five separate regions. These included the tumor centre.

The chain has TRBV11-2 and TRBJ1-1; 12 nucleotides agree with TRBD1. The sequencing input was liver tumor tissue from sampling region 3. Subset indicated: tumor region T3, left-lateral pole. This TCR was sampled from a woman younger than 45 with primary liver carcinoma and hepatitis B virus infection. The CDR3, as DNA: TGTGTCAGCAGCGCCCGGGACAGGGGGCGCAAGAGGTGGAGCAACACTGAAGCTTTCTTT. Residues: CVSSARDRGRKRWSNTEAFF.